The 8 T cell receptor beta chains presented below share a single source sample, sequenced in a study of T cell responses to AZD1222 COVID-19 vaccine. Sequencing used immunoSEQ multiplex PCR; TCRdb keeps in-frame clones, though not all of them. Of approximately 150,000 clones in the sample, approximately 90% were seen once. Source: peripheral blood, taken on day 0 of AZD1222 vaccination. The source is an adult in good health.

The V gene is TRBV7-8, the J gene TRBJ2-5; D gene unclear. The CDR3 runs 16 residues. V was clipped by 0 bases and J by 5 bases, with 16 bases between them. The germline gives CDR1 SGHVS, CDR2 FQNEAQ. The CDR3 here is CASSLARGEFYETQYF. The DNA of the CDR3 is TGTGCCAGCAGCTTAGCGCGCGGAGAGTTCTACGAGACCCAGTACTTC.

This clone has just a few counts. The rearrangement uses TRBV7-2 and TRBJ1-5, with a tentative D call TRBD1 (5 bases). The CDR3 has 13 amino acids. Germline CDR1 reads SGHTA; CDR2 reads FQGNSA. Trimming removed 2 bases at V and 5 bases at J, with 7 bases between. This CDR3 is CASSLLGDQPQHF. In DNA form, the CDR3 reads TGTGCCAGCAGCTTATTAGGGGATCAGCCCCAGCATTTT.

The chain recombines TRBV18 with TRBJ2-4; no clear D gene. The CDR3 sequence is 17 residues long. Per germline, CDR1 KGHSH and CDR2 LQKENI. The germline V and J ends were trimmed by 0 bases and 3 bases, with 15 bases remaining between them. In DNA, the CDR3 is TGTGCCAGCTCACCACCTAAACTCCTCCTTGACAAAAACATTCAGTACTTC. Protein sequence: CASSPPKLLLDKNIQYF.

The J gene is TRBJ2-7, the V gene TRBV4-3; 8 bases line up with TRBD2. Per the germline V gene, CDR1 is LGHNA and CDR2 is YSLEER. After removal of 0 bases from V and 4 bases from J, the junction contained 5 bases not matched to a gene. The CDR3 spans 15 residues. The CDR3 sequence is CASSQDTSGTYEQYF. The CDR3 bases are TGCGCCAGCAGCCAAGACACTAGCGGAACATACGAGCAGTACTTC.

V is TRBV7-6 and J is TRBJ1-2, with TRBD1 as a possible D gene (6 bases). Trimming took 1 base from V and 8 from J, leaving 14 bases between them. The CDR3 consists of 14 residues. Germline V gene lookup returns CDR1 SGHVS and CDR2 FNYEAQ. CDR3 sequence: CASSLVAAGEGYTF. In DNA form, the CDR3 reads TGTGCCAGCAGCTTAGTGGCTGCAGGGGAAGGCTACACCTTC. The variable domain in full, completed from reference TRBV7-6 and TRBJ1-2, reads GAGVSQSPRYKVTKRGQDVALRCDPISGHVSLYWYRQALGQGPEFLTYFNYEAQQDKSGLPNDRFSAERPEGSISTLTIQRTEQRDSAMYRCASSLVAAGEGYTFGSGTRLTVV.

The chain joins TRBV6-5 to TRBJ1-5; D gene ambiguous. The CDR3 is 15 amino acids. Per the germline V gene, CDR1 is MNHEY and CDR2 is SVGAGI. V lost 5 bases and J 6 bases, leaving 17 bases between the germline ends. This CDR3 reads CASSRTKQWGQPQHF. The CDR3 bases are TGTGCCAGCAGTAGGACTAAACAATGGGGTCAGCCCCAGCATTTT.

The chain carries TRBV7-2 and TRBJ2-2; tentatively, D is TRBD1 (6 bases). The ends were cut back, 5 bases at V and 7 bases at J, with 14 bases in the middle. This CDR3 contains 14 residues. Germline V lookup: CDR1 SGHTA, CDR2 FQGNSA. This chain's CDR3 is CASSVQGNHGELFF. The CDR3 DNA reads as TGTGCCAGCAGCGTACAGGGAAATCACGGGGAGCTGTTTTTT. The variable domain in full, with the rest retrieved from reference TRBV7-2 and TRBJ2-2, is GAGVSQSPSNKVTEKGKDVELRCDPISGHTALYWYRQSLGQGLEFLIYFQGNSAPDKSGLPSDRFSAERTGGSVSTLTIQRTQQEDSAVYLCASSVQGNHGELFFGEGSRLTVL.

V and J are TRBV7-2 and TRBJ1-1; D might be TRBD1 (6 bases). The CDR3 extends over 14 amino acids. Germline CDR1 SGHTA, CDR2 FQGNSA. The V end lost 4 bases, the J end lost 4 bases, and 13 bases lay between the germline ends. The CDR3 region has the DNA TGTGCCAGCAGCTGGCGCCAGGGGTCCACTGAAGCTTTCTTT. As protein: CASSWRQGSTEAFF.